The present T cell receptor (beta chain) was sequenced within a study of blood T cell repertoires in COVID-19. About the research overall: Some COVID-19 samples were acute and others convalescent; all came from the United States, Italy and Spain.

The CDR3 runs 13 residues. Germline V lookup: CDR1 GTSNPN, CDR2 SVGIG (reference sequence). The V end was cut by 0 bases, the J end by 4 bases, with 6 bases between. Original handling: From reference gene primer amplification, estimates of nucleated cell counts were derived. Some clones are missing from TCRdb's copy, which holds only in-frame ones; the method was immunoSEQ multiplex PCR. That table furnishes V, J and clone size, whereas the DNA furnished D and trimming. The data hold about 260,000 clones, with around 83% observed a single time. The chain combines TRBV30 with TRBJ2-2; no clear D. The receptor was derived from a man between 18 and 29 years old with active or convalescent COVID-19. Source material: peripheral blood. This chain's CDR3 is CAWSVALTGELFF. The CDR3 DNA follows: TGTGCCTGGAGTGTAGCCCTCACCGGGGAGCTGTTTTTT.